This TCR beta chain is from a study of shared clonotypes between healthy human individuals (dated by TCRdb to 2018 to 2020). With regard to the full study: The cohort comprised a couple of women and a few men aged 18 to 49 years. Different laboratories and diverse techniques were used to prepare libraries and sequence TCR repertoires, to increase sequencing depth and limit assay-specific biases. Leukapheresis yielded between about 0.85 and 10 billion PBMCs per donor. For each donor, three plates each were used for CD4 naive and CD4 memory, two plates were used for CD8 naive, and one plate was used for CD8 memory. To estimate repertoire size and how much clonotypes are shared between individuals, the study performed deep sequencing of blood TCR repertoires from 4 to 6 healthy adults. What the study reported, not specific to this receptor: Sampling was limited to blood, and TCR repertoires in tissue likely differ from TCR repertoires in blood. Incomplete sequencing was indicated by rarefaction of sorted-subset datasets, despite the large sequencing depth. Across four donors, around 5% of naive CD4, around 3.3% of naive CD8, about 2.3% of memory CD4, and about 0.44% of memory CD8 clonotypes were shared. The genetic and exposure-history diversity represented was limited by the small number of donors. Larger estimated clonotype richness was generally found for naive subsets than for memory subsets. Compared with non-shared clonotypes, clonotypes shared by all four sorted-subset donors had higher generation probabilities. Pairwise subsampling led to the expectation that sequencing depth would affect the degree of clonotype sharing among donors.

V is cut by 3 bases and J by 4 bases, and the space between the germline ends is 3 bases. Sequences SNHLY (CDR1) and FYNNEI (CDR2) are obtained from the germline V gene. The cysteine opens and the phenylalanine closes a CDR3 of 11 amino acids. The entry retains the CDR3 DNA only, 33 bases that are in frame from base 1. Using the deep immunoSEQ assay, multiplex PCR amplified TCR CDR3 regions from genomic DNA. Genomic DNA extracted from each cell subset was distributed evenly over all wells of several immunoSEQ 96-well plates, and each plate served as one replicate. For sorted subsets, 150 to 250 ng genomic DNA, equal to approximately 30,000 T cell genomes, was loaded into each replicate PCR. Purified libraries were measured with a Qubit 3.0 fluorometer, size-checked on a Bioanalyzer 2100, and measured again with the KAPA Library Quantification kit. Every immunoSEQ 96-well plate was sequenced on a separate single-read 150-cycle Illumina NextSeq 550 flow cell. As for the authors' bioinformatics: Because only junctional sequences without quality scores were contained in the immunoSEQ output, filtering matching that applied to full-length reads could not be performed. Sequences were annotated with PyIR, a Python wrapper for IgBLAST v1.9, and V/J genes and CDR3 were assigned using IMGT germline references. Reads were filtered out if the reads had weak V/J assignments (E-value above 1e-6), no CDR3, stop codons, out-of-frame junctions, or ambiguous translated residues. A V3J clonotype was defined by an identical inferred V gene, J gene, and CDR3 amino acid sequence. Percentage overlap between repertoires was calculated by dividing the number of shared unique clonotypes by the size of the smaller repertoire. Richness of each repertoire was evaluated using RTK rarefaction, the Chao1 estimator, and Recon v2.1 estimates of unobserved clonotypes. OLGA was used to compute generation probabilities for all TCRbeta clonotypes that the gDNA method yielded from four donors. The table was pulled from immuneACCESS by TCRdb, which kept in-frame rearrangements only. Such tables lose some clones; where checked, under half of the loss comes from unresolved V genes, and the rest has no known cause. V, J and clone size were drawn from that table, and D and trimming were deduced from the DNA. For this sample there are about 2.3 million clones; approximately 95% appear just once. About 0.37% of the sample goes to the ten largest clones.

Only a few counts were recorded for this clone. Its antigen remains unidentified. The sample holds no much larger clone one base away, and base qualities are not on file. Healthy HIV-negative adults with no recently reported acute infections or vaccinations were included as donors. Only Caucasian adults living in Nashville, Tennessee, USA were represented among the donors. CD4+ T cells were enriched through magnetic negative selection, after which naive cells were positively selected on CD45RA and the remaining negative fraction served as the memory subset. Blood was obtained by leukapheresis, after which PBMCs were separated by Ficoll-Histopaque density gradient centrifugation and cryopreserved in liquid nitrogen vapor phase. Analytical flow cytometry was used to check the purity and quantity of every magnetically sorted T cell population. Each sorted fraction had its genomic DNA isolated and then quantified by UV absorbance on a Nanodrop 2000c.

Sequenced: naive CD4+ T cells from PBMCs. The cell subset or site label for this specimen denotes: CD45RA+ positively selected. The V gene is TRBV2 and the J gene is TRBJ1-2, with the D segment identity uncertain. The clonotype originates from a man between 18 and 29 years old in good health. Some clones in this sample may be carry-over from other donors' samples. Read as DNA, the sequence is TGTGCCAGCAGTGACGCCTATGGCTACACCTTC. The resulting protein is CASSDAYGYTF.